What follows describes a single TCR beta chain. The CDR3 has 19 residues. The V end was cut by 2 bases, the J end by 3 bases, with 24 bases between. Germline lookup yields CDR1 SGDLS and CDR2 YYNGEE. Profiling relied on immunoSEQ multiplex PCR, and the TCRdb table lists in-frame clones only, not all of them. The sample contains about 190,000 clones, less than 85% of which appear only once. The data were taken from a study of blood T cell repertoires in COVID-19. Overall study context: Collection of acute and convalescent COVID-19 samples took place in the United States, Italy and Spain.

The chain combines TRBV9 with TRBJ2-1, with TRBD2 as a possible D gene (7 bases). The sequence was obtained from a woman in her fifties or sixties with acute or convalescent COVID-19. Sequenced input: peripheral blood. The DNA of the CDR3 is TGTGCCAGCAGCGTTGCCGGGGGGCACTTTAGAATTGACTACAATGAGCAGTTCTTC. This translates into CASSVAGGHFRIDYNEQFF.